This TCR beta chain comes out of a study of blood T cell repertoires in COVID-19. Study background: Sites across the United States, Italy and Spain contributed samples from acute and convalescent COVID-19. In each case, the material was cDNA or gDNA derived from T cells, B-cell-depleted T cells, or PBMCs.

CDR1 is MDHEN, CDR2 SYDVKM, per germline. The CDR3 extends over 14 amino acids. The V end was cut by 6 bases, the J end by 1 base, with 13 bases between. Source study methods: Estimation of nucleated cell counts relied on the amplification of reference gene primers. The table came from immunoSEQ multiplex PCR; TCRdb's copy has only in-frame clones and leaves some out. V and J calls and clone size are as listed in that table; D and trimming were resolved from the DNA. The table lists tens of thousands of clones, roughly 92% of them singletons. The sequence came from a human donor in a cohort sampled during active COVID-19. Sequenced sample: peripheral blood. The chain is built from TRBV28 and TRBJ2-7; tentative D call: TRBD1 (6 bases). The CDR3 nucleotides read TGTGCCAGCAGACCGACAGGCCTGTCCTACGAGCAGTACTTC. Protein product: CASRPTGLSYEQYF.